These T cell receptor beta chains were read from a single sample in a study of cytotoxic CD8 clonotypes in ibrutinib-treated CLL. The table came from immunoSEQ multiplex PCR; TCRdb's copy has only in-frame clones and leaves some out. In the table there are 90,000 to 95,000 clones, more than 70% of which are singletons. The specimen was PBMCs, collected after 24 months of ibrutinib treatment. Receptors originate from a human donor with chronic lymphocytic leukemia. Both conserved end residues are part of each CDR3. Each record gives: J gene, D gene, V gene, clone size, CDR3 DNA, CDR3 protein. A D gene is named only where the DNA matches it firmly. Clone size is stated in some rows and not others, as once, few, many or a class when expanded.

TRBJ2-7 | TRBD1 | TRBV7-2 | . | TGTGCCAGCAGCCCAGGGGGCGTGTACGAGCAGTACTTC | CASSPGGVYEQYF
TRBJ2-7 | TRBD1 | TRBV5-1 | . | TGCGCCAGCAGCTTGGGATATACCGGGACAGACTACGAGCAGTACTTC | CASSLGYTGTDYEQYF
TRBJ2-1 | TRBD1 | TRBV6-6 | . | TGTGCCAGCAGTGTAGGACAGGGGGTAGTCAATGAGCAGTTCTTC | CASSVGQGVVNEQFF
TRBJ1-1 | TRBD1 | TRBV6-5 | few | TGTGCCAGCAGTTACGGGACAGGGCCATGGACTGAAGCTTTCTTT | CASSYGTGPWTEAFF
TRBJ2-5 | . | TRBV11-2 | . | TGTGCCAGCAGCTTAGAGTCTGCAGCAACCCAGTACTTC | CASSLESAATQYF
TRBJ2-3 | . | TRBV6-4 | . | TGTGCCAGCAGTGATACTAGCACAGATACGCAGTATTTT | CASSDTSTDTQYF
TRBJ2-7 | . | TRBV4-2 | few | TGTGCCAGCAGCCAGTCAACTACGACCGCTGCCTACGAGCAGTACTTC | CASSQSTTTAAYEQYF
TRBJ2-5 | TRBD2 | TRBV15 | . | TGTGCCACCAGACCTAGGACTAGCGGGGCCAGAGGGGAGACCCAGTACTTC | CATRPRTSGARGETQYF
TRBJ2-7 | TRBD1 | TRBV4-1 | many | TGCGCCAGCAGCCAAGGAACGACAGGGGGAACCTACGAGCAGTACTTC | CASSQGTTGGTYEQYF
TRBJ2-7 | . | TRBV10-2 | . | TGCGCCAGCAGCCAGGGGGGACTTTACGAGCAGTACTTC | CASSQGGLYEQYF